These 30 T cell receptor beta chains originate from one sample sequenced in a study of cytomegalovirus exposure and HLA in healthy donors. TCRdb keeps only in-frame clones here, not all; method: immunoSEQ multiplex PCR. The sample includes fewer than 55,000 clones, roughly 92% of them seen just once. Sequencing used PBMCs. These receptors all stem from a man younger than 30 in good health and CMV-seronegative.

This chain links TRBV19 with TRBJ2-3; tentatively, D is TRBD2 (5 bases). V was shortened by 1 base and J by 3 bases, with 14 bases between the two germline ends. The CDR3 totals 16 residues. CDR1 is LNHDA, CDR2 SQIVND, per germline (reference sequence). The CDR3 sequence is CASSIVWVRRTDTQYF. In nucleotides, the CDR3 is TGTGCCAGTAGTATAGTTTGGGTTAGGAGGACAGATACGCAGTATTTT.

This clone was detected only a few times. The chain combines TRBV18 with TRBJ2-1, with D possibly being TRBD2 (6 bases). Germline CDR1 KGHSH, CDR2 LQKENI. Trimming left V 0 bases short and J 0 bases short, with 12 bases between. The CDR3 has 17 amino acids. The CDR3 is CASSPPLGLSSYNEQFF. The DNA of the CDR3 is TGTGCCAGCTCACCACCGTTAGGACTAAGCTCCTACAATGAGCAGTTCTTC.

In its sample, this clone was seen once. The chain recombines TRBV2 with TRBJ2-5, with 8 positions matching TRBD2. CDR3 length: 15 residues. In germline, CDR1 is SNHLY, CDR2 FYNNEI. With 5 bases clipped from V and 5 bases from J, the junction kept 10 bases outside the gene matches. The CDR3 coding sequence is TGTGCCAGCAGTCTGCAAGTAGCGGGACCTGAGACCCAGTACTTC. Amino acids: CASSLQVAGPETQYF.

J is TRBJ1-1 and V is TRBV6-6; no clear D gene. The V and J ends lost 6 bases and 11 bases respectively, with 19 bases between them. Germline V gene lookup returns CDR1 MNHNY and CDR2 SVGAGI (reference sequence). The CDR3 runs to 13 residues. CDR3 protein: CASSKRDGVRAFF. The CDR3, as DNA: TGTGCCAGCAGCAAACGTGACGGGGTTAGGGCTTTCTTT.

The chain combines TRBV5-1 with TRBJ2-3; 9 positions match TRBD1. The ends lost 0 bases at V and 5 bases at J; junction bases unmatched: 4. The CDR3 extends over 15 amino acids. Germline values: CDR1 SGHRS, CDR2 YFSETQ. The CDR3 DNA sequence: TGCGCCAGCAGCTTGGGGACAGGGGATGGAGATACGCAGTATTTT. It encodes CASSLGTGDGDTQYF.

This clone was seen once. This rearrangement joins TRBV10-2 to TRBJ2-7; tentatively, D is TRBD1 (6 bases). Trimming stripped 4 bases from V and 2 bases from J, with 12 bases between. The germline V gene has CDR1 WSHSY and CDR2 SAAADI. The CDR3 is made up of 14 amino acids. CDR3 DNA sequence: TGCGCCAGCAGTGTACAGGGACCGACCTACGAGCAGTACTTC. This translates into CASSVQGPTYEQYF.

V and J are TRBV13 and TRBJ1-4; TRBD1 aligns across 9 bases. Trimming took 4 bases from V and 8 from J; bases not matched to a gene: 8. Looked up from germline, CDR1 is PRHDT and CDR2 is FYEKMQ (reference sequence). There are 15 residues in the CDR3. CDR3 DNA sequence: TGTGCCAGCAGCTCGGCCGGGACAGGGCGCGAAAAACTGTTTTTT. Its translation: CASSSAGTGREKLFF. Combining the CDR3 with reference TRBV13 and TRBJ1-4 gives the whole variable domain AAGVIQSPRHLIKEKRETATLKCYPIPRHDTVYWYQQGPGQDPQFLISFYEKMQSDKGSIPDRFSAQQFSDYHSELNMSSLELGDSALYFCASSSAGTGREKLFFGSGTQLSVL.

The chain joins TRBV4-3 to TRBJ2-7, with TRBD1 matching over 7 bases. The CDR3 contains 15 residues. Losses at the gene ends were 2 bases for V and 5 bases for J; bases not matched to a gene: 9. Germline assignment: CDR1 LGHNA and CDR2 YSLEER. Written as DNA, the CDR3 is TGCGCCAGCAGCCAACTTGAACAGGGGATCCACGAGCAGTACTTC. Amino acid sequence: CASSQLEQGIHEQYF.

This chain links TRBV6-1 with TRBJ2-6; 8 nucleotides line up with TRBD1. The trim removed 8 bases at V and 2 bases at J, leaving 2 bases unmatched. The CDR3 totals 14 residues. Germline CDR1 and CDR2: MNHNS and SASEGT. CDR3 loop: CASETGAGANVLTF. The DNA of the CDR3 is TGTGCCAGCGAGACAGGGGCTGGGGCCAACGTCCTGACTTTC.

The chain carries TRBV10-3 and TRBJ1-1, with D uncertain. Trimming pared 4 bases from V and 1 base from J, leaving 13 bases between. The CDR3 consists of 15 residues. Germline loops: CDR1 ENHRY, CDR2 SYGVKD. This CDR3 reads CAISVSAAGNTEAFF. The CDR3, as DNA: TGTGCCATCAGTGTGTCGGCAGCAGGGAACACTGAAGCTTTCTTT.

The chain links TRBV19 to TRBJ1-4; the D gene is possibly TRBD1 (6 bases). Trimming cost V 5 bases and J 8 bases, with 18 bases left between them. Germline V gives CDR1 LNHDA, CDR2 SQIVND (reference sequence). CDR3 length: 15 residues. CDR3 loop: CASSGQGRVWEKLFF. CDR3 coding DNA: TGTGCCAGTAGTGGGCAGGGGCGTGTTTGGGAAAAACTGTTTTTT.

V and J are TRBV2 and TRBJ2-7, with a tentative D call TRBD2 (5 bases). V lost 10 bases and J lost 1, with 14 bases in between. The germline CDR1 and CDR2 sequences are SNHLY and FYNNEI. The CDR3 extends over 13 amino acids. CDR3 nucleotides: TGTGCCATCCCCCGGACGGGGTCCTACGAGCAGTACTTC. This codes for CAIPRTGSYEQYF.

The chain's CDR3 is CASSPAGQVIYEQYF. In DNA form, the CDR3 reads TGTGCCAGCAGCCCCGCAGGTCAAGTAATTTACGAGCAGTACTTC. This chain joins TRBV7-2 and TRBJ2-7; D is ambiguous. V was trimmed by 5 bases and J by 4 bases, leaving 18 bases between them. Germline CDR1 is SGHTA and CDR2 is FQGNSA. This CDR3 comprises 15 residues.

The count of this clone is one. The J gene is TRBJ2-1, the V gene TRBV2; TRBD2 matches at 11 bases. The CDR3 runs 14 residues. Germline CDR1 SNHLY, CDR2 FYNNEI. The V and J ends lost 5 bases and 8 bases, in that order; junction bases with no gene match: 5. The CDR3 sequence: CASSSGLAGYEQFF. For the CDR3, the DNA is TGTGCCAGCAGTTCCGGACTAGCGGGTTATGAGCAGTTCTTC.

The chain joins TRBV29-1 to TRBJ2-7, with TRBD2 matching over 7 bases. This CDR3 comprises 12 residues. V shed 6 bases, J shed 3 bases, and the junction held 5 bases outside the gene matches. The germline V gene has CDR1 SQVTM and CDR2 ANQGSEA. The CDR3 spells CSVATSSYEQYF. The CDR3 bases are TGCAGCGTAGCGACTAGCAGCTACGAGCAGTACTTC.

The chain uses TRBV28 and TRBJ1-4; D is perhaps TRBD1 (5 bases). V was cut by 4 bases and J by 8 bases, with 14 bases left in between. The CDR3 is made up of 14 amino acids. Germline CDR1 MDHEN, CDR2 SYDVKM. The CDR3 loop is CASSSQGAEEKLFF. The CDR3 DNA reads as TGTGCCAGCAGTTCCCAGGGCGCAGAGGAAAAACTGTTTTTT.

The rearrangement uses TRBV6-5 and TRBJ2-5; TRBD1 might be the D (6 bases). V lost 6 bases and J 5 bases, leaving 16 bases between the germline ends. This CDR3 comprises 14 residues. Germline V gene data show CDR1 as MNHEY and CDR2 as SVGAGI. The CDR3 loop reads CASRTRGRRETQYF. CDR3 bases: TGTGCCAGCAGAACCAGGGGCCGACGGGAGACCCAGTACTTC.

The V and J genes are TRBV2 and TRBJ1-1; 7 bases map to TRBD1. Germline V gene data show CDR1 as SNHLY and CDR2 as FYNNEI. The V and J ends lost 4 bases and 3 bases, in that order; junction bases with no gene match: 11. CDR3 length equals 16 residues. The CDR3 loop is CASSARLGQAHTEAFF. CDR3 DNA sequence: TGTGCCAGCAGTGCAAGATTAGGACAGGCCCACACTGAAGCTTTCTTT.

This chain connects TRBV18 to TRBJ1-3; D gene unclear. Trimming took 4 bases from V and 0 from J, leaving 13 bases between them. This CDR3 spans 16 amino acids. The germline gives CDR1 KGHSH, CDR2 LQKENI. The CDR3 here is CASSLTLPSSGNTIYF. The CDR3 nucleotides read TGTGCCAGCTCACTAACCTTGCCGAGCTCTGGAAACACCATATATTTT.

The J gene is TRBJ1-5, the V gene TRBV2, with TRBD1 matching over 8 bases. The CDR3 totals 15 residues. Germline trimming cut 6 bases from V and 5 bases from J; bases unmatched to any gene: 9. Germline lookup yields CDR1 SNHLY and CDR2 FYNNEI. The CDR3 spells CASRQDRVTDQPQHF. The CDR3 DNA is TGTGCCAGCAGACAGGACAGGGTTACTGATCAGCCCCAGCATTTT.

V usage is TRBV21-1 and J usage is TRBJ2-7; the listed D gene, TRBD1, was not tested against the DNA. TRBV21-1 is a known pseudogene. The CDR3 length is 14 residues. The CDR3 region is CASIARGFSYEQYF. In DNA form, the CDR3 reads TGTGCCAGCATAGCCAGGGGGTTCTCCTACGAGCAGTACTTC.

The chain joins TRBV9 to TRBJ1-5; D possibly corresponds to TRBD1 (5 bases). This CDR3 is built from 13 residues. V lost 2 bases and J 2 bases, leaving 5 bases between the germline ends. Germline V gene lookup returns CDR1 SGDLS and CDR2 YYNGEE. The CDR3 nucleotides read TGTGCCAGCAGCGTCAGGGGCAATCAGCCCCAGCATTTT. Translation gives CASSVRGNQPQHF.

The gene calls are TRBV4-2 and TRBJ2-3; 13 bases map to TRBD2. The ends lost 5 bases at V and 0 bases at J; junction bases unmatched: 5. The CDR3 runs 17 residues. Germline CDR1 and CDR2: LGHNA and YNFKEQ. This CDR3 is CASSVGTSGASTDTQYF. The CDR3, as DNA: TGTGCCAGCAGCGTCGGGACTAGCGGGGCCAGCACAGATACGCAGTATTTT.

The J gene is TRBJ2-5, the V gene TRBV28; the match to TRBD2 covers 8 bases. V was pared by 7 bases and J by 0 bases, with 7 bases of the junction left unmatched. This CDR3 spans 15 amino acids. The germline gives CDR1 MDHEN, CDR2 SYDVKM. The CDR3 DNA sequence: TGTGCCAGCACCCCGCGGGGGGATTACCAAGAGACCCAGTACTTC. Protein sequence: CASTPRGDYQETQYF.

The V and J genes are TRBV5-1 and TRBJ2-5; 11 bases align to TRBD2. V lost 6 bases, J lost 2 bases, and 9 bases stayed unmatched. This CDR3 comprises 16 residues. In germline, CDR1 is SGHRS, CDR2 YFSETQ. The CDR3 protein is CASTKIVAGGQETQYF. The CDR3 region has the DNA TGCGCCAGCACGAAGATCGTAGCGGGAGGGCAAGAGACCCAGTACTTC. The variable domain in full, with the rest retrieved from reference TRBV5-1 and TRBJ2-5, is KAGVTQTPRYLIKTRGQQVTLSCSPISGHRSVSWYQQTPGQGLQFLFEYFSETQRNKGNFPGRFSGRQFSNSRSEMNVSTLELGDSALYLCASTKIVAGGQETQYFGPGTRLLVL.

This sequence joins TRBV27 and TRBJ2-2; maybe TRBD2 (7 bases). Looked up from germline, CDR1 is MNHEY and CDR2 is SMNVEV (reference sequence). V gave up 6 bases and J gave up 4 bases, with 9 bases separating them. CDR3 length equals 13 residues. CDR3 nucleotide sequence: TGTGCCAGCAGAAGGGGGGGCACCGGGGAGCTGTTTTTT. It translates to CASRRGGTGELFF.

This chain links TRBV10-3 with TRBJ2-7, with TRBD1 identical over 9 bases. The CDR3 length is 15 residues. Germline values: CDR1 ENHRY, CDR2 SYGVKD. The J segment lost 5 bases and the V segment lost 3 bases, leaving 8 bases of the junction unmatched. CDR3 protein: CAISEAGQGIDEQYF. CDR3 bases: TGTGCCATCAGTGAAGCGGGACAGGGTATCGACGAGCAGTACTTC.

V is TRBV9 and J is TRBJ2-3, with D unclear. CDR1 is SGDLS, CDR2 YYNGEE, per germline. The CDR3 has 14 residues. Deletions cut 0 bases from V and 4 bases from J, with 9 bases between. The CDR3 DNA sequence: TGTGCCAGCAGCGTAGGCCCGGGTGCAGATACGCAGTATTTT. Protein: CASSVGPGADTQYF.

This rearrangement joins TRBV4-2 to TRBJ1-1; D is ambiguous. The V and J ends lost 4 bases and 4 bases respectively, with 19 bases between them. Per germline, CDR1 LGHNA and CDR2 YNFKEQ. This CDR3 comprises 16 residues. This CDR3 is CASSLSIDRAGTEAFF. The CDR3 DNA reads TGTGCCAGCAGCCTTTCGATTGATAGGGCGGGCACTGAAGCTTTCTTT.

The chain is built from TRBV2 and TRBJ2-3, with D maybe TRBD1 (6 bases). The CDR3 runs to 11 residues. Germline assignment: CDR1 SNHLY and CDR2 FYNNEI. Trimming took off 5 bases at V and 6 bases at J, with 6 bases between the two ends. CDR3 coding DNA: TGTGCCAGCAGTACAGGGGATACGCAGTATTTT. Protein: CASSTGDTQYF.